This TCR beta chain was documented in a study of early T cells in non-severe SARS-CoV-2 infection. Overall study context: From unsorted whole blood, bulk RNA was sequenced, and the chains remained unpaired.

Findings and caveats of the study: VDJdb matching skewed toward anti-spike CD8 responses, missing private and CD4 specificities.

Unique molecular identifier tags were affixed to discrete cDNA molecules. From the 5' RACE reads, TCRdb called clonotypes with MiXCR, one entry per CDR3 protein. The sample carries 66,000 or so distinct CDR3 sequences, roughly 13% recorded once. This clonotype was picked up one time. Its antigen is currently unknown. CDR3 length: 15 amino acids. The germline V gene has CDR1 SGHTA and CDR2 FQGNSA. Trimming left V 0 bases short and J 6 bases short, with 13 bases between. This sequence was found in an adult who was a healthcare worker with PCR-confirmed SARS-CoV-2 infection or an uninfected control (not recorded which). Sample: whole blood. The chain carries TRBV7-2 and TRBJ2-3; D is possibly TRBD1 (5 bases). CDR3 sequence: CASSLAPGRFDTQYF. DNA for the CDR3: TGTGCCAGCAGCTTAGCGCCAGGGCGATTCGATACGCAGTATTTT.